The sample holds a few counts of the clone carrying this T cell receptor (beta chain). Its target is not known. The treatment denotes: oral pan-JAK inhibitor, 5-10 mg twice daily. The data were taken from a study of CD8+ T cells in alopecia areata. Study-level points and caveats: The study found TCR sharing across patients less clear than in mice, possibly for HLA reasons. Clonality was higher in lesional than normal scalp, especially in alopecia totalis/universalis.

cDNA serving as the sequencing template came from extracted, reverse transcribed RNA. Sequencing was performed with immunoSEQ multiplex PCR; in TCRdb, only in-frame clones are kept and a portion is missing. The profile shows hundreds of thousands of clones, more than 55% of them singletons. Looked up from germline, CDR1 is SQVTM and CDR2 is ANQGSEA. The junction had 9 bases not matched to a gene; V was cut back by 4 bases and J by 0 bases. This CDR3 contains 18 residues. This clonotype was obtained from a human donor with alopecia areata. The sample in question was CD4+ T cells sorted from blood, obtained around week 46, from a patient treated with tofacitinib. V and J are TRBV29-1 and TRBJ2-1; 13 bases line up with TRBD2. In nucleotides, the CDR3 is TGCAGCGTTGTGGTCGGGACTAGCGGGACGAGCTCCTACAATGAGCAGTTCTTC. Translation gives CSVVVGTSGTSSYNEQFF.